These 23 T cell receptor beta chains originate from one sample sequenced in a study of blood T cell repertoires in COVID-19. Profiled with immunoSEQ multiplex PCR; TCRdb holds only in-frame clones, not every one. The sample carries about 300,000 clones, approximately 88% recorded once. Sequencing was done on a sample of peripheral blood. The receptors derive from a young woman who had recovered from COVID-19.

The chain has TRBV24-1 and TRBJ1-2; D possibly corresponds to TRBD1 (6 bases). The CDR3 loop spans 13 amino acids. The V end was cut by 5 bases, the J end by 4 bases, with 10 bases between. Germline CDR1 is KGHDR and CDR2 is SFDVKD. CDR3 sequence (DNA): TGTGCCACCAGTGTCACAGGGAGCTATGGCTACACCTTC. This codes for CATSVTGSYGYTF.

This clone was seen a few times. The chain links TRBV7-3 to TRBJ1-6, with TRBD1 matching over 9 bases. Germline CDR1 is SGHTA and CDR2 is FQGTGA. CDR3 length equals 16 residues. The CDR3 DNA follows: TGTCGCGGGACAGGGTGTACGGGGACCTATAATTCACCCCTCCACTTT. Encoded protein: CRGTGCTGTYNSPLHF.

V usage is TRBV3-1 (or the pseudogene TRBV3-2) and J usage is TRBJ2-1, with 12 bases fitting TRBD2. The CDR3 consists of 15 residues. Germline V lookup: CDR1 LGHDT, CDR2 YNNKEL (reference sequence). V dropped 1 base and J dropped 12; count of bases not matched to a gene: 7. The CDR3 DNA reads TGTGCCAGCAGCCAAGTTTCTCTAGCGGGGGGGAGGCAGTTCTTC. It is translated as CASSQVSLAGGRQFF.

V is TRBV15 and J is TRBJ2-3; TRBD2 is a possible D gene (7 bases). Germline assignment: CDR1 LNHNV and CDR2 YYDKDF (reference sequence). Trimming pared 1 base from V and 2 bases from J, leaving 13 bases between. The length of the CDR3 is 16 residues. CDR3 nucleotide sequence: TGTGCCACCAGCAGAGGGAAGGGGGGGGCCACAGATACGCAGTATTTT. Amino acids: CATSRGKGGATDTQYF.

The V gene is TRBV5-1, the J gene TRBJ1-5, with a possible D match to TRBD1 (5 bases). The CDR3 has 14 amino acids. Germline V gene data show CDR1 as SGHRS and CDR2 as YFSETQ. Trimming cost V 4 bases and J 2 bases, with 10 bases left between them. CDR3 loop: CASSPGAGNQPQHF. CDR3 sequence (DNA): TGCGCCAGCAGCCCTGGGGCTGGCAATCAGCCCCAGCATTTT.

The genes are TRBV9 and TRBJ1-3; the D is unclear. The CDR3 has 14 residues. Deletions cut 0 bases from V and 4 bases from J, with 8 bases between. Germline-derived CDR1 and CDR2 are SGDLS and YYNGEE. The CDR3 coding sequence is TGTGCCAGCAGCGTAGGGGGAGACGGAAACACCATATATTTT. Encoded protein: CASSVGGDGNTIYF.

The chain couples TRBV5-6 to TRBJ2-3; 9 positions match TRBD2. Germline V gives CDR1 SGHDT, CDR2 YYEEEE. CDR3 length: 16 amino acids. V dropped 1 base and J dropped 2; count of bases not matched to a gene: 5. CDR3 sequence (DNA): TGTGCCAGCAGCTTGCTAGCGGGGAAAATCACAGATACGCAGTATTTT. Translated, it gives CASSLLAGKITDTQYF.

V and J are TRBV5-1 and TRBJ2-3; 10 bases align to TRBD2. The V and J ends lost 2 bases and 4 bases, in that order; junction bases with no gene match: 4. In germline, CDR1 is SGHRS, CDR2 YFSETQ. This CDR3 spans 15 amino acids. As DNA, the CDR3 is TGCGCCAGCAGCTTTGGGCTAGCGGGGGCAGATACGCAGTATTTT. This encodes CASSFGLAGADTQYF.

As concerns this clone: Other nucleotide sequences from this sample produce the same CDR3. This chain connects TRBV4-2 to TRBJ2-5; tentatively, D is TRBD2 (5 bases). The CDR3 is 13 residues long. Trimming took off 0 bases at V and 4 bases at J, with 6 bases between the two ends. CDR1 is LGHNA, CDR2 YNFKEQ, per germline. The CDR3 here is CASSQEGGETQYF. The CDR3 DNA follows: TGTGCCAGCAGCCAAGAAGGAGGAGAGACCCAGTACTTC.

The chain employs TRBV6-5 and TRBJ2-2; tentative D call: TRBD1 (5 bases). Germline V lookup: CDR1 MNHEY, CDR2 SVGAGI. The V and J ends lost 7 bases and 2 bases respectively, with 11 bases between them. The CDR3 totals 14 residues. The DNA for the CDR3 is TGTGCCAGCAAGACAGCACCAAACACCGGGGAGCTGTTTTTT. Translated, it gives CASKTAPNTGELFF.

The rearrangement joins TRBV20-1 to TRBJ1-6, with 10 bases identical to TRBD1. Trimming at V came to 3 bases and at J to 9 bases, leaving 11 bases not matched to a gene. The CDR3 sequence is 16 residues long. Germline V gene sequence: CDR1 DFQATT, CDR2 SNEGSKA (reference sequence). DNA for the CDR3: TGCAGTGCTAGTATCCCGGGACAGGGGAGGAGTTCACCCCTCCACTTT. Protein: CSASIPGQGRSSPLHF.

This clone was counted only a few times. At one of its ends the junction is not consistent with the germline gene, which may arise from a read error. V gene TRBV12-3 or TRBV12-4 combines with J gene TRBJ1-2; a weak D match, TRBD1 (5 bases). CDR3 length: 11 residues. CDR3: CASSPRGDLYF. Written as DNA, the CDR3 is TGTGCCAGCAGCCCCCGAGGGGACTTATACTTC.

V gene TRBV2 combines with J gene TRBJ2-3, with 9 bases identical to TRBD2. V dropped 6 bases and J dropped 5; count of bases not matched to a gene: 9. CDR1 and CDR2 from the germline V gene are SNHLY and FYNNEI. This CDR3 is built from 15 residues. CDR3 sequence: CASRDGTSSGDTQYF. CDR3 in DNA: TGTGCCAGCAGGGATGGGACTAGCTCTGGAGATACGCAGTATTTT.

As to this clone: This CDR3 is also generated by other DNA sequences in the sample. The V and J genes are TRBV6-2 or TRBV6-3 and TRBJ1-1; tentatively, D is TRBD1 (5 bases). V was cut by 2 bases and J by 6 bases, with 10 bases left in between. The CDR3 is 13 amino acids. Per germline, CDR1 MNHEY and CDR2 SVGEGT. The CDR3 coding sequence is TGTGCCAGCAGTTACGCAGGGTTACCTGAAGCTTTCTTT. This encodes CASSYAGLPEAFF.

The chain is built from TRBV6-5 and TRBJ1-2; D gene ambiguous. From germline, CDR1 is MNHEY and CDR2 SVGAGI. Trimming cost V 6 bases and J 0 bases, with 11 bases left between them. The CDR3 loop spans 14 amino acids. CDR3 protein: CASSRSRANYGYTF. The DNA of the CDR3 is TGTGCCAGCAGCAGGTCCCGAGCTAACTATGGCTACACCTTC.

CDR3 amino acids: CASSPRSGYGYTF. DNA for the CDR3: TGTGCCAGCAGCCCCAGGTCTGGCTATGGCTACACCTTC. This sequence joins TRBV6-5 and TRBJ1-2; D gene uncertain. Looked up from germline, CDR1 is MNHEY and CDR2 is SVGAGI. Trimming stripped 6 bases from V and 4 bases from J, with 12 bases between. The CDR3 runs to 13 residues.

V is TRBV7-9 and J is TRBJ1-1; D possibly corresponds to TRBD1 (5 bases). From germline, CDR1 is SEHNR and CDR2 FQNEAQ (reference sequence). The CDR3 covers 15 residues. V was clipped by 2 bases and J by 0 bases, with 10 bases between them. The CDR3 sequence is CASSLNQGMNTEAFF. In DNA, the CDR3 is TGTGCCAGCAGCTTAAATCAGGGAATGAACACTGAAGCTTTCTTT.

This clone was seen a few times. In the same sample, other DNA sequences code for this CDR3. The J gene is TRBJ2-7, the V gene TRBV19; D is possibly TRBD1 (6 bases). There are 13 residues in the CDR3. Germline-derived CDR1 and CDR2 are LNHDA and SQIVND (reference sequence). V was clipped by 5 bases and J by 4 bases, with 12 bases between them. This CDR3 reads CASSSQDSYEQYF. The CDR3 DNA reads TGTGCCAGTAGTTCTCAGGACAGTTACGAGCAGTACTTC.

The J gene is TRBJ2-7, the V gene TRBV6-5; possibly TRBD1 for D (6 bases). The CDR3 totals 13 residues. Trimming took off 5 bases at V and 5 bases at J, with 13 bases between the two ends. CDR1 MNHEY and CDR2 SVGAGI come from the germline V gene. The CDR3 here is CASSNDRPHEQYF. The CDR3 DNA sequence: TGTGCCAGCAGTAATGACAGGCCCCACGAGCAGTACTTC.

The chain couples TRBV6-5 to TRBJ1-6; D unclear. The CDR3 extends over 14 amino acids. Germline V gene lookup returns CDR1 MNHEY and CDR2 SVGAGI. Trimming cost V 5 bases and J 6 bases, with 11 bases left between them. The CDR3 region has the DNA TGTGCCAGCAGTATTAGCTTATTTAATTCACCCCTCCACTTT. Translated: CASSISLFNSPLHF.

The rearrangement links TRBV5-4 to TRBJ2-3; D perhaps matches TRBD1 (7 bases). The V end lost 1 base, the J end lost 6 bases, and 18 bases lay between the germline ends. Germline CDR1 SGHNT, CDR2 YYREEE (reference sequence). The CDR3 has 16 amino acids. This CDR3 reads CASSLSAGGFPDTQYF. In nucleotides, the CDR3 is TGTGCCAGCAGCTTGTCGGCAGGGGGGTTTCCCGATACGCAGTATTTT.

The rearrangement links TRBV7-9 to TRBJ2-7; tentative D call: TRBD1 (6 bases). CDR1 and CDR2 (germline): SEHNR, FQNEAQ (reference sequence). CDR3 length: 15 amino acids. The ends were cut back, 5 bases at V and 3 bases at J, with 17 bases in the middle. The DNA for the CDR3 is TGTGCCAGCAGCCACGGGGCAGGGGCCTACTACGAGCAGTACTTC. Translation gives CASSHGAGAYYEQYF. Drawing the rest from reference TRBV7-9 and TRBJ2-7, the complete variable domain is DTGVSQNPRHKITKRGQNVTFRCDPISEHNRLYWYRQTLGQGPEFLTYFQNEAQLEKSRLLSDRFSAERPKGSFSTLEIQRTEQGDSAMYLCASSHGAGAYYEQYFGPGTRLTVT.

V gene TRBV20-1 combines with J gene TRBJ2-1, with 10 bases that match TRBD2. CDR3 length equals 15 residues. J was trimmed by 5 bases and V by 3 bases; bases with no gene match: 7. The V gene's germline CDR1 is DFQATT and CDR2 SNEGSKA (reference sequence). As DNA, the CDR3 is TGCAGTGCTAGTCGGGCTAGCGGGGGACACAATGAGCAGTTCTTC. This encodes CSASRASGGHNEQFF.